This T cell receptor beta chain was retrieved from a study of blood T cell repertoires in COVID-19. Turning to the study itself: Acute and convalescent COVID-19 specimens originated in the United States, Italy and Spain. Sample material is recorded as cDNA or gDNA derived from T cells, B-cell-depleted T cells, or PBMCs.

The CDR3 is 15 amino acids. Deletions cut 2 bases from V and 8 bases from J, with 15 bases between. Germline V CDR1 and CDR2: MNHNS, SASEGT. The authors' processing: Cell counts per sample came from amplifying reference gene primers. Some clones are missing from TCRdb's copy, which holds only in-frame ones; the method was immunoSEQ multiplex PCR. V and J calls and clone size are as listed in that table; D and trimming were resolved from the DNA. Among approximately 180,000 clones listed, around 85% were seen once. Sequenced input: peripheral blood. The TCR comes from a woman aged 80 or over with acute or convalescent COVID-19. The chain employs TRBV6-1 and TRBJ1-4; D is uncertain. DNA for the CDR3: TGTGCCAGCAGTGAATTGGGAGAGGCCTGGGAAAAACTGTTTTTT. Protein sequence: CASSELGEAWEKLFF.